This T cell receptor (beta chain) was sequenced during a study of T cell responses to AZD1222 COVID-19 vaccine. Libraries were prepared by immunoSEQ multiplex PCR; TCRdb keeps only in-frame clonotypes and omits some of them. The sample contains 100,000 to 140,000 clones, more than 70% of which appear only once. Germline values: CDR1 DFQATT, CDR2 SNEGSKA (reference sequence). The CDR3 is 11 amino acids. Trimming stripped 3 bases from V and 9 bases from J, with 9 bases between. The chain links TRBV20-1 to TRBJ2-1; D is uncertain. The sequencing used peripheral blood, collected on day 0 of AZD1222 vaccination. The TCR sequence derives from an adult in good health. The CDR3 region is CSASWLGEQFF. DNA of the CDR3: TGCAGTGCTAGTTGGTTAGGTGAGCAGTTCTTC.